This T cell receptor (beta chain) was identified in a study of blood T cell repertoires in COVID-19. Before they entered the study, exposed participants had met a COVID-19 case within 2 weeks. V lost 1 base, J lost 4 bases, and 13 bases lay in between. From germline, CDR1 is MGHDK and CDR2 SYGVNS. The CDR3 has 15 residues. Measured with immunoSEQ multiplex PCR; TCRdb has only the in-frame clones, and not every one. Among 250,000 to 300,000 clones listed, around 83% were seen once. Sequencing input: PBMCs or T cells enriched from blood (not recorded which). The sequence derives from a man aged 35 to 55 who had been exposed to COVID-19. The gene calls are TRBV25-1 and TRBJ1-2; tentative D call: TRBD1 (5 bases). CDR3 amino acids: CASSESFTGTYGYTF. The CDR3 region has the DNA TGTGCCAGCAGTGAATCTTTCACAGGTACCTATGGCTACACCTTC.